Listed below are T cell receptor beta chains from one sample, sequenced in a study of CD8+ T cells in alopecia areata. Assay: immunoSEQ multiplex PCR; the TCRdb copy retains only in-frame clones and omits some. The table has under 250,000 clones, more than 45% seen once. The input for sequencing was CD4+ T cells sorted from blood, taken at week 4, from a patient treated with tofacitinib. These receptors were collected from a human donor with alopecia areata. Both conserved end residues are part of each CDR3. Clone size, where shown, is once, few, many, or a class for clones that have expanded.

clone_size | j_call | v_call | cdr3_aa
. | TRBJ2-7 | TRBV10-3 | CAISGTGGEQYF
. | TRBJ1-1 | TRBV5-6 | CASSAGLEAFF
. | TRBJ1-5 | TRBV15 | CATSKGGGNNQPQHF
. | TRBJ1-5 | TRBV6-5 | CASSHKGRSNQPQHF
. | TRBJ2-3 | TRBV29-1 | CSVPREGRTDTQYF
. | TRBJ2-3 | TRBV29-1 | CSVQPGQGTTDTQYF
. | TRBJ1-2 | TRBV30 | CAWSGNNYGYTF
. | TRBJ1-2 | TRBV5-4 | CASSIPGQLFYGYTF
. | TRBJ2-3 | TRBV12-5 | CASGLSRLTDTQYF
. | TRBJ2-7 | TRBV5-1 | CASSLSRVASYEQYF
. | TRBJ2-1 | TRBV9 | CASSVGYEQFF
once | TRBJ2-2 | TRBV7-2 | CASSLVSNTGELFF
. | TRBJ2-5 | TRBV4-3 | CASSQEGRTARETQYF
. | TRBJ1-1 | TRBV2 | CASRPRTGVSTEAFF
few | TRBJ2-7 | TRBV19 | CASSMLGDEQYF
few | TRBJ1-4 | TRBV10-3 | CAISGHRGSSEKLFF
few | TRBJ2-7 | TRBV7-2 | CASSQIQGEQYF
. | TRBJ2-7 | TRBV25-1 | CASSDGHFSYEQYF
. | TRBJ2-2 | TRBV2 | CASSPTTGNTGELFF
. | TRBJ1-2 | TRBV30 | CAWSLGDLPLRGYTF
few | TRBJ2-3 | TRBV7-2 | CASSARTGNTQYF
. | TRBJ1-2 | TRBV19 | CASSRGGIPNYGYTF
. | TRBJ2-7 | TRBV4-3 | CASSQGQGVSYEQYF
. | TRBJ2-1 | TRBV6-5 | CASRPRDRVYNEQFF
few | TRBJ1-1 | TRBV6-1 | CASKGEAAYTEAFF
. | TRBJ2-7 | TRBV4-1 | CASSQVATSYEQYF
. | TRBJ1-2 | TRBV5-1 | CASKAGTWGYTF
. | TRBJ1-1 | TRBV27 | CASSTRGQNTEAFF
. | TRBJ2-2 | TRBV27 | CASSLYPGELFF
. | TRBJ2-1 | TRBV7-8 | CASSFDGNEQFF
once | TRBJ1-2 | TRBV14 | CASCPYRAYGYTF
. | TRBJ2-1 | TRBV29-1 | CSVEPPGVSGTQFF
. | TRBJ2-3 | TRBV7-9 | CASSLDRGDTQYF
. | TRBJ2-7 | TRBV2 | CATQITYEQYF
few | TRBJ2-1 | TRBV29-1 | CSVDKAQGAYNEQFF
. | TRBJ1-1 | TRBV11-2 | CASSPPTGMAVNTEAFF
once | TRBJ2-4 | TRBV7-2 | CASSLARGGNIQYF
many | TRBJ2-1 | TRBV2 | CASRWSGNYNEQFF
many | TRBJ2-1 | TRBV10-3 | CAISWDRESNEQFF
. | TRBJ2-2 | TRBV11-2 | CASSSPLSGTGELFF
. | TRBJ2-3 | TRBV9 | CASSARGSGASTDTQYF
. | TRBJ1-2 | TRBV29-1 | CSVEDLTGRSNNYGYTF
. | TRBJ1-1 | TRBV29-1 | CSVIGLPNTEAFF
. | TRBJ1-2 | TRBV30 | CAWSVINRENGYTF
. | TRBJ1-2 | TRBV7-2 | CASTGDNYGYTF
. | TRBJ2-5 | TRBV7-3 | CASSSRGEETQYF